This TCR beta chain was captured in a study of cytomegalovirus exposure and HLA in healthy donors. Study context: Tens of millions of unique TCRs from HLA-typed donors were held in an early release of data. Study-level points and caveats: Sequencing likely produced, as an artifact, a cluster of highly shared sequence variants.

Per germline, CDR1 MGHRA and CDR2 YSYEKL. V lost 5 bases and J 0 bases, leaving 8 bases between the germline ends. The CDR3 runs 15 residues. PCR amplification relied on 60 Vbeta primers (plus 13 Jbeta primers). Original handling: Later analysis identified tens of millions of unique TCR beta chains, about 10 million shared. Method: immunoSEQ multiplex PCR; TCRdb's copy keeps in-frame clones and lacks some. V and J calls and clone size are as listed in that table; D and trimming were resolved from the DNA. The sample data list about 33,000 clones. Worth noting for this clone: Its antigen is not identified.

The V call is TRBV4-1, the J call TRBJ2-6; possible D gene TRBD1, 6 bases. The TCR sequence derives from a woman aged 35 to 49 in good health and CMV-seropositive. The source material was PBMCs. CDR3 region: CASSTQGSGANVLTF. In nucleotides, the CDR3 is TGCGCCAGCAGCACACAGGGCTCTGGGGCCAACGTCCTGACTTTC.